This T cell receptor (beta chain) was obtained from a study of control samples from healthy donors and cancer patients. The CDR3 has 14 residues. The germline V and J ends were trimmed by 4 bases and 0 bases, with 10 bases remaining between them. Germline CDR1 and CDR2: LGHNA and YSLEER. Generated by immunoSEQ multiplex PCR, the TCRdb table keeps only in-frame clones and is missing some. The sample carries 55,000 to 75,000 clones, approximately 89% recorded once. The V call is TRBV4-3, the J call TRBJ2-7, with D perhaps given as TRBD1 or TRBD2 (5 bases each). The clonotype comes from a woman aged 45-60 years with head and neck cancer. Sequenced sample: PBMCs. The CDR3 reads CASSPRGSSYEQYF. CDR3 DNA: TGCGCCAGCAGCCCTCGGGGCTCCTCCTACGAGCAGTACTTC.